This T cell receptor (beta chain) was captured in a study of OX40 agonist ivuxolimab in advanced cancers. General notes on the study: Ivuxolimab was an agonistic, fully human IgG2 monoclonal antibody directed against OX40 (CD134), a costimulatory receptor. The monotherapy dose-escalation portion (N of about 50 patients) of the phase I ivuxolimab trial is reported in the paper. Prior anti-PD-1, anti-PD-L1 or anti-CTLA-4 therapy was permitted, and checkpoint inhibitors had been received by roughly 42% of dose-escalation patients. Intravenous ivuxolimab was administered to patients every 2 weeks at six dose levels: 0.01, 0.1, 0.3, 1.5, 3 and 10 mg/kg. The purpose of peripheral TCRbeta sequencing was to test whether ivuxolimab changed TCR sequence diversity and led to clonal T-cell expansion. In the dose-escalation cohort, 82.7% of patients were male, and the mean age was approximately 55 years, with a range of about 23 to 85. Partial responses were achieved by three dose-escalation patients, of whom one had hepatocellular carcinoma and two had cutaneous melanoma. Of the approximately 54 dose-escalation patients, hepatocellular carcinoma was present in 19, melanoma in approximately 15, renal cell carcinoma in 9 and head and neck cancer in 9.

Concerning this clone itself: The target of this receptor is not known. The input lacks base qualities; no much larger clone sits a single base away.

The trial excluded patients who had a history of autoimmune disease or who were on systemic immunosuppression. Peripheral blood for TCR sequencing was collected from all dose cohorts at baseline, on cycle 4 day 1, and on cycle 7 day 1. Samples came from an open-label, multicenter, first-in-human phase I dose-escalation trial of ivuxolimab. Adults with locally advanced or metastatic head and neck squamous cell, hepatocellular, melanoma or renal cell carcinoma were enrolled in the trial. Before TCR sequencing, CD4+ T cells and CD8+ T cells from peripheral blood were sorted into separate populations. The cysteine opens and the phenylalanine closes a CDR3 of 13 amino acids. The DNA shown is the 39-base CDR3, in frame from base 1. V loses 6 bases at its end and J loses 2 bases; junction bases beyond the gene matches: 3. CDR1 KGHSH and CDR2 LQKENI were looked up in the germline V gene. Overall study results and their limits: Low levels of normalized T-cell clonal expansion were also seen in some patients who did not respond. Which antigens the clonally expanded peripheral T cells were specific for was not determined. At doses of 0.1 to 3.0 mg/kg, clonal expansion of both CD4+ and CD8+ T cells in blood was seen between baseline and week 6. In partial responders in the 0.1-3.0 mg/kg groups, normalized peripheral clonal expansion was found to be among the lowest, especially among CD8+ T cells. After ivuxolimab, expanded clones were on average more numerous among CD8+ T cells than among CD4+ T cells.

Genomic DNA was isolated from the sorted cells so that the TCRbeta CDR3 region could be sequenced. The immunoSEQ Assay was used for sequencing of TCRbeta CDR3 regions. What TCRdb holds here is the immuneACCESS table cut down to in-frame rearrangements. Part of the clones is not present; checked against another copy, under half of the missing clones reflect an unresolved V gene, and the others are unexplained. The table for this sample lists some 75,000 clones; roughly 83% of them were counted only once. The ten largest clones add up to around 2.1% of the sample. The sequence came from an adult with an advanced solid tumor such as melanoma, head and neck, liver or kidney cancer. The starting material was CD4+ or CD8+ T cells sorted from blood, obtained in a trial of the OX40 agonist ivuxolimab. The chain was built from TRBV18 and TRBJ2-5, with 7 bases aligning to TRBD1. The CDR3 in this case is CASSETGQETQYF. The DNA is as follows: TGTGCCAGCTCCGAGACAGGGCAAGAGACCCAGTACTTC. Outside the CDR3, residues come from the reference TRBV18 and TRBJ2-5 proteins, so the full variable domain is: NAGVMQNPRHLVRRRGQEARLRCSPMKGHSHVYWYRQLPEEGLKFMVYLQKENIIDESGMPKERFSAEFPKEGPSILRIQQVVRGDSAAYFCASSETGQETQYFGPGTRLLVL.